These 4 T cell receptor beta chains originate from one sample sequenced in a study of OX40 agonist ivuxolimab in advanced cancers. The assay was immunoSEQ multiplex PCR, and TCRdb's table has in-frame clones only and misses some. The data show 70,000 to 85,000 clones, with approximately 86% seen just once and around 1.8% held by the top ten. Sequencing was performed on CD4+ or CD8+ T cells sorted from blood, taken in a trial of the OX40 agonist ivuxolimab. These receptors originate from an adult with an advanced solid tumor such as melanoma, head and neck, liver or kidney cancer.

This chain joins TRBV2 and TRBJ2-3; D is ambiguous. Trimming took 6 bases from V and 4 from J, leaving 14 bases between them. CDR1 and CDR2 from the germline V gene are SNHLY and FYNNEI. The CDR3 is made up of 14 amino acids. CDR3 sequence: CASSWAVPSDTQYF. For the CDR3, the DNA is TGTGCCAGCAGCTGGGCTGTCCCCTCAGATACGCAGTATTTT.

This rearrangement joins TRBV11-3 to TRBJ2-1; 9 bases fit TRBD1. CDR3 length: 15 amino acids. Germline assignment: CDR1 SGHNT and CDR2 YENEEA. Unmatched junction bases numbered 4, after V lost 5 bases and J lost 2 bases. The CDR3 is CASSPGTGPYNEQFF. CDR3 sequence (DNA): TGTGCCAGCAGCCCCGGGACAGGGCCCTACAATGAGCAGTTCTTC.

The V call is TRBV28, the J call TRBJ1-6, with 8 positions matching TRBD1. Trimming removed 6 bases from V and 8 bases from J; junction bases left unmatched: 12. Germline-derived CDR1 and CDR2 are MDHEN and SYDVKM. This CDR3 has 16 residues. For the CDR3, the DNA is TGTGCCAGCAGCCGCGGACAGGGCCAGGCACATTCACCCCTCCACTTT. Amino acid sequence: CASSRGQGQAHSPLHF.

The gene calls are TRBV18 and TRBJ2-7; D gene unclear. V lost 4 bases, J lost 6 bases, and 10 bases lay in between. The CDR3 runs 12 residues. Germline CDR1 KGHSH, CDR2 LQKENI. CDR3: CASSLRQSEQYF. CDR3 bases: TGTGCCAGCTCACTACGACAATCCGAGCAGTACTTC. The variable domain in full, with the rest retrieved from reference TRBV18 and TRBJ2-7, is NAGVMQNPRHLVRRRGQEARLRCSPMKGHSHVYWYRQLPEEGLKFMVYLQKENIIDESGMPKERFSAEFPKEGPSILRIQQVVRGDSAAYFCASSLRQSEQYFGPGTRLTVT.